This entry lists 21 T cell receptor beta chains sequenced from one sample in a study of identical twins. From the 5' RACE reads, TCRdb called clonotypes with MiXCR, one entry per CDR3 protein. The sample has about 700,000 distinct CDR3 sequences, less than 10% seen once. The same specimen was also included in a second study, on yellow fever vaccine responses in identical twins.

The sample consisted of PBMCs. The receptors derive from a woman between 18 and 29 years old in good health.

V usage is TRBV4-3 and J usage is TRBJ2-2, with D unclear. The length of the CDR3 is 16 residues. Deletions cut 0 bases from V and 4 bases from J, with 12 bases between. Germline V gives CDR1 LGHNA, CDR2 YSLEER. CDR3 residues: CASSQDWLVSTGELFF. CDR3 sequence (DNA): TGCGCCAGCAGCCAAGATTGGCTAGTAAGCACCGGGGAGCTGTTTTTT.

This clonotype came up a few times. V gene TRBV7-8 combines with J gene TRBJ1-2, with unresolved D. The CDR3 extends over 15 amino acids. Germline V lookup: CDR1 SGHVS, CDR2 FQNEAQ. Trimming pared 8 bases from V and 0 bases from J, leaving 16 bases between. The CDR3 sequence: CASGWVGLANYGYTF. CDR3 DNA sequence: TGTGCCAGCGGTTGGGTAGGTTTAGCTAACTATGGCTACACCTTC.

The rearrangement uses TRBV19 and TRBJ2-4; D remains ambiguous. This CDR3 spans 14 amino acids. Germline CDR1 reads LNHDA; CDR2 reads SQIVND (reference sequence). The ends were cut back, 4 bases at V and 8 bases at J, with 15 bases in the middle. CDR3 DNA sequence: TGTGCCAGTAGTACCGACATAAATGGGGACATTCAGTACTTC. Protein: CASSTDINGDIQYF. The variable domain in full, with the rest retrieved from reference TRBV19 and TRBJ2-4, is DGGITQSPKYLFRKEGQNVTLSCEQNLNHDAMYWYRQDPGQGLRLIYYSQIVNDFQKGDIAEGYSVSREKKESFPLTVTSAQKNPTAFYLCASSTDINGDIQYFGAGTRLSVL.

This clonotype came up many times. The CDR3 DNA follows: TGCAGAGTAGATCCGGGACAGGGTGGAGATACGCAGTATTTT. This translates into CRVDPGQGGDTQYF. This chain joins TRBV29-1 and TRBJ2-3; 9 bases align to TRBD1. The CDR3 consists of 14 residues. Germline V gives CDR1 SQVTM, CDR2 ANQGSEA.

This clonotype was observed a handful of times. The CDR3 nucleotides are TGCAGCGTTGAAGGAGGGAGGAATGAGCAGTTCTTC. It yields the protein CSVEGGRNEQFF. V and J are TRBV29-1 and TRBJ2-1, with D possibly being TRBD2 (6 bases). This CDR3 has 12 residues. Germline V CDR1 and CDR2: SQVTM, ANQGSEA. The V end lost 1 base, the J end lost 7 bases, and 8 bases lay between the germline ends.

This rearrangement joins TRBV12-3 or TRBV12-4 to TRBJ2-1; 9 nucleotides line up with TRBD1. This CDR3 is 18 amino acids long. Trimming removed 5 bases from V and 7 bases from J; junction bases left unmatched: 18. CDR3 nucleotides: TGTGCCAGCAGTCTGGCCTCCACCGGGACAGGGTACCCTAATGAGCAGTTCTTC. Translated: CASSLASTGTGYPNEQFF.

This clonotype appeared many times. The chain employs TRBV3-1 and TRBJ1-5; D not resolved. The germline V gene has CDR1 LGHDT and CDR2 YNNKEL (reference sequence). The CDR3 loop spans 14 amino acids. Trimming pared 4 bases from V and 0 bases from J, leaving 7 bases between. The CDR3 loop reads CASSRSYSNQPQHF. DNA of the CDR3: TGTGCCAGCAGCCGATCGTATAGCAATCAGCCCCAGCATTTT. The full variable domain, with the rest looked up from reference TRBV3-1 and TRBJ1-5, is DTAVSQTPKYLVTQMGNDKSIKCEQNLGHDTMYWYKQDSKKFLKIMFSYNNKELIINETVPNRFSPKSPDKAHLNLHINSLELGDSAVYFCASSRSYSNQPQHFGDGTRLSIL.

This clonotype came up a few times. The junction departs from germline at one end; a sequencing error may be responsible. The V and J genes are TRBV7-7 and TRBJ1-1; possible D gene TRBD1, 5 bases. Per the germline V gene, CDR1 is SSHAT and CDR2 is FNYEAQ (reference sequence). This CDR3 has 14 amino acids. CDR3 amino acids: CASSPLTGNTEAFF. CDR3 in DNA: TGTGCTAGCAGCCCTTTAACAGGGAACACTGAAGCTTTCTTT.

The chain has TRBV12-3 or TRBV12-4 and TRBJ2-2; TRBD2 matches at 7 bases. Germline trimming cut 4 bases from V and 4 bases from J; bases unmatched to any gene: 9. There are 16 residues in the CDR3. CDR3 sequence (DNA): TGTGCCAGCAGTTCTCCAAACCAGCGGGGCACCGGGGAGCTGTTTTTT. Translating it yields CASSSPNQRGTGELFF.

The chain carries TRBV27 and TRBJ1-1; perhaps TRBD1 as D (6 bases). This CDR3 comprises 14 residues. V dropped 2 bases and J dropped 4 bases, with 11 bases sitting between them. Per germline, CDR1 MNHEY and CDR2 SMNVEV (reference sequence). The CDR3 region has the DNA TGTGCCAGCAGTTTAAACGGGGGGCGCACTGAAGCTTTCTTT. Translated: CASSLNGGRTEAFF.

V and J are TRBV7-3 and TRBJ2-3, with 10 bases matching TRBD2. Germline V gives CDR1 SGHTA, CDR2 FQGTGA. The CDR3 is 17 amino acids. The V segment lost 1 base and the J segment 2 bases; nucleotides outside the gene matches: 6. The CDR3 is CASSLKSLAGDTDTQYF. Here the CDR3 DNA reads TGTGCCAGCAGCTTAAAGTCGCTAGCGGGGGACACAGATACGCAGTATTTT.

This clonotype was recorded at least ten times. The CDR3 DNA reads TGTGCCAGCACGGTTGGGGGGAGAGAGACCCAGTACTTC. Translated: CASTVGGRETQYF. J is TRBJ2-5 and V is TRBV12-3 or TRBV12-4; D is perhaps TRBD2 (6 bases). The CDR3 runs 13 residues. V was shortened by 7 bases and J by 4 bases, with 13 bases between the two germline ends.

This clonotype was counted only a few times. The rearrangement joins TRBV6-2 or TRBV6-3 to TRBJ2-7; 7 positions agree with TRBD2. From germline, CDR1 is MNHEY and CDR2 SVGEGT. V shed 6 bases, J shed 6 bases, and the junction held 17 bases outside the gene matches. The CDR3 loop spans 16 amino acids. CDR3 nucleotide sequence: TGTGCCAGCAGGGAAGCGGGATCACCCTCATTCGGCGAGCAGTACTTC. Protein product: CASREAGSPSFGEQYF.

The table lists this clonotype with a few counts. CDR3 amino acids: CSVEIGLNTEAFF. The CDR3 DNA follows: TGCAGCGTTGAGATAGGGTTGAACACTGAAGCTTTCTTT. This chain connects TRBV29-1 to TRBJ1-1; the D is unclear. V was trimmed by 3 bases and J by 0 bases, leaving 8 bases between them. The CDR3 covers 13 residues. Germline V CDR1 and CDR2: SQVTM, ANQGSEA. Filled out from reference TRBV29-1 and TRBJ1-1, the complete variable domain reads SAVISQKPSRDICQRGTSLTIQCQVDSQVTMMFWYRQQPGQSLTLIATANQGSEATYESGFVIDKFPISRPNLTFSTLTVSNMSPEDSSIYLCSVEIGLNTEAFFGQGTRLTVV.

This clonotype occurred a few times. This chain connects TRBV20-1 to TRBJ1-1; the D gene is possibly TRBD1 (5 bases). In germline, CDR1 is DFQATT, CDR2 SNEGSKA (reference sequence). This CDR3 has 15 residues. Trimming pared 2 bases from V and 3 bases from J, leaving 16 bases between. The CDR3 reads CSARILGLWDTEAFF. The CDR3 DNA follows: TGCAGTGCTAGAATACTGGGGCTGTGGGACACTGAAGCTTTCTTT.

The J gene is TRBJ1-1, the V gene TRBV18, with D unclear. The CDR3 consists of 15 residues. V was shortened by 2 bases and J by 0 bases, with 10 bases between the two germline ends. Germline loops: CDR1 KGHSH, CDR2 LQKENI. The CDR3, as DNA: TGTGCCAGCTCACCAATTGGCAACATGAACACTGAAGCTTTCTTT. Translating gives CASSPIGNMNTEAFF. Full variable domain (outside the CDR3, taken from reference TRBV18 and TRBJ1-1): NAGVMQNPRHLVRRRGQEARLRCSPMKGHSHVYWYRQLPEEGLKFMVYLQKENIIDESGMPKERFSAEFPKEGPSILRIQQVVRGDSAAYFCASSPIGNMNTEAFFGQGTRLTVV.

This clonotype was detected many times. This chain uses TRBV25-1 with TRBJ2-2, with TRBD1 identical over 7 bases. Germline assignment: CDR1 MGHDK and CDR2 SYGVNS. There are 13 residues in the CDR3. The ends lost 10 bases at V and 5 bases at J; junction bases unmatched: 7. The CDR3 sequence is CATVAGGTGELFF. DNA of the CDR3: TGTGCCACCGTGGCAGGGGGAACCGGGGAGCTGTTTTTT.

This chain connects TRBV20-1 to TRBJ2-2; D remains unclear. This CDR3 is built from 15 residues. V lost 3 bases, J lost 1 base, and 12 bases lay in between. The germline V gene encodes CDR1 DFQATT and CDR2 SNEGSKA (reference sequence). CDR3 loop: CSARPPPMNTGELFF. In DNA, the CDR3 is TGCAGTGCTAGGCCCCCGCCCATGAACACCGGGGAGCTGTTTTTT.

This clonotype was seen a handful of times. The chain combines TRBV19 with TRBJ2-1, with D possibly matching TRBD1 (6 bases). This CDR3 has 16 residues. Germline V gives CDR1 LNHDA, CDR2 SQIVND (reference sequence). V was clipped by 6 bases and J by 9 bases, with 24 bases between them. The CDR3 region is CASRKGHTYLQPEQFF. The CDR3 coding sequence is TGTGCCAGTAGGAAGGGACACACATACCTACAACCTGAGCAGTTCTTC.

A few counts support this clonotype. Germline and junction disagree at one end, which may indicate a read error. The chain couples TRBV12-3 or TRBV12-4 to TRBJ1-4, with D tentatively TRBD1 (5 bases). The CDR3 has 10 amino acids. CDR3 protein: CASGGTPQVF. The CDR3 nucleotides are TGTGCCAGCGGGGGGACCCCCCAGGTTTTT.

The V and J genes are TRBV4-2 and TRBJ2-7, with 10 bases fitting TRBD2. Trimming cost V 4 bases and J 2 bases; bases outside gene matches: 8. The CDR3 length is 16 residues. Germline lookup yields CDR1 LGHNA and CDR2 YNFKEQ. In DNA form, the CDR3 reads TGTGCCAGCAGCCTAACCACTAGCGGGGAAACCTACGAGCAGTACTTC. Translating gives CASSLTTSGETYEQYF.